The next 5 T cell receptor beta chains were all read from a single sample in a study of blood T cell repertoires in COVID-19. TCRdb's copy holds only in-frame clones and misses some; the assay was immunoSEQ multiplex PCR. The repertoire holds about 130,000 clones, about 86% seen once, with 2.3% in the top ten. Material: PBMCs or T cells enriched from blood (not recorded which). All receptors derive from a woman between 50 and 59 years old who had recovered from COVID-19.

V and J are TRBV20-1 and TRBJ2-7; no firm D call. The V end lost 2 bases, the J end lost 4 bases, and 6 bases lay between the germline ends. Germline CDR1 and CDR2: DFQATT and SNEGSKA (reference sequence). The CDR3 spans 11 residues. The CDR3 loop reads CSARKQYEQYF. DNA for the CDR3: TGCAGTGCTAGAAAACAGTACGAGCAGTACTTC.

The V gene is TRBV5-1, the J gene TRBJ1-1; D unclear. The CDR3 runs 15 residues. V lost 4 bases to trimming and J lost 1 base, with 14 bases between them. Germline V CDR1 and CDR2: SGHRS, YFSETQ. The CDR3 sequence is CASSPQSGSNTEAFF. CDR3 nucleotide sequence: TGCGCCAGCAGCCCCCAGAGCGGATCGAACACTGAAGCTTTCTTT.

As DNA, the CDR3 is TGTGCCAGCAGCGCCGACCCGGGGAGCTCCTACGAGCAGTACTTC. Residues: CASSADPGSSYEQYF. V gene TRBV7-6 combines with J gene TRBJ2-7; D is possibly TRBD2 (5 bases). Per the germline V gene, CDR1 is SGHVS and CDR2 is FNYEAQ. This CDR3 is built from 15 residues. Trimming shortened V by 5 bases and J by 0 bases, and 14 bases separated the two germline ends.

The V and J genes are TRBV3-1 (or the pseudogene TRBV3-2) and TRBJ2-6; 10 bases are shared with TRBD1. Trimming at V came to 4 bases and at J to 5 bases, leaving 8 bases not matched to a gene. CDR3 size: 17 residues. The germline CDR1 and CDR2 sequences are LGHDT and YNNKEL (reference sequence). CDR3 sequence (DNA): TGTGCCAGCAGCCTTTCGACAGGGGGCAGATGGGCCAACGTCCTGACTTTC. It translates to CASSLSTGGRWANVLTF.

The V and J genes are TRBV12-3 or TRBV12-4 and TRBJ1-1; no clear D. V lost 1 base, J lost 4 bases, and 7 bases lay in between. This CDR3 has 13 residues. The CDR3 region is CASSLDGPTEAFF. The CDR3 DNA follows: TGTGCCAGCAGTTTAGACGGTCCCACTGAAGCTTTCTTT.